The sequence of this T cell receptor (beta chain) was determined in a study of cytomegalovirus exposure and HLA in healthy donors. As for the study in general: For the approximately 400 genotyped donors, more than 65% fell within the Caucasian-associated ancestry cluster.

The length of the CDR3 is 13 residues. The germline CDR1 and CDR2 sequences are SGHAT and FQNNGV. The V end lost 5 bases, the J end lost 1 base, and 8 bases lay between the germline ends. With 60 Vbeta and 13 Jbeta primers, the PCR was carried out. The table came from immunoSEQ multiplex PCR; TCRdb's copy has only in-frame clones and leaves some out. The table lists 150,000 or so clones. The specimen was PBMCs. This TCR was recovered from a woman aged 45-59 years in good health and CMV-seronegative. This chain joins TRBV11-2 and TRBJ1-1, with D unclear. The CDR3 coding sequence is TGTGCCAGCAGCATTTCAGGGAACACTGAAGCTTTCTTT. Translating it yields CASSISGNTEAFF. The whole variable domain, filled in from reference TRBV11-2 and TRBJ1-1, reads EAGVAQSPRYKIIEKRQSVAFWCNPISGHATLYWYQQILGQGPKLLIQFQNNGVVDDSQLPKDRFSAERLKGVDSTLKIQPAKLEDSAVYLCASSISGNTEAFFGQGTRLTVV.